These T cell receptor beta chains were read from a single sample in a study of blood T cell repertoires in COVID-19. The assay was immunoSEQ multiplex PCR, and TCRdb's table has in-frame clones only and misses some. This sample yields roughly 380,000 clones, of which roughly 90% are seen a single time; around 3% belongs to the top ten. The sequencing input was PBMCs or T cells enriched from blood (not recorded which). Source of these receptors: a young woman who had recovered from COVID-19. The CDR3 runs from the conserved cysteine through the conserved F or W. The order of the fields is V gene, J gene, D gene, clone size, CDR3 length, CDR3 DNA, CDR3 protein. The D gene is left open where the match is weak. Size is omitted from some rows. Given values are once, few, many or a class for expanded clones.

V gene: TRBV5-6
J gene: TRBJ1-1
D gene: -
clone size: -
CDR3 length: 15
CDR3 DNA: TGTGCCAGCAACCTAGGAGGGGTCATGAACACTGAAGCTTTCTTT
CDR3 protein: CASNLGGVMNTEAFF

V gene: TRBV7-3
J gene: TRBJ2-5
D gene: TRBD1
clone size: once
CDR3 length: 13
CDR3 DNA: TGTGCCAGCAGCGCGACAGGGCAAGAGACCCAGTACTTC
CDR3 protein: CASSATGQETQYF

V gene: TRBV7-9
J gene: TRBJ2-2
D gene: TRBD2
clone size: -
CDR3 length: 17
CDR3 DNA: TGTGCCAGCAGCCATGCCGGAGCGGGAGCCAGCACCGGGGAGCTGTTTTTT
CDR3 protein: CASSHAGAGASTGELFF

V gene: TRBV28
J gene: TRBJ1-2
D gene: TRBD1
clone size: -
CDR3 length: 13
CDR3 DNA: TGTGCCAGCAGTTTGTACAGGGGTTCTGGCTACACCTTC
CDR3 protein: CASSLYRGSGYTF

V gene: TRBV29-1
J gene: TRBJ1-1
D gene: -
clone size: -
CDR3 length: 13
CDR3 DNA: TGCAGCGTTGATATAGCCTGGAACACTGAAGCTTTCTTT
CDR3 protein: CSVDIAWNTEAFF

V gene: TRBV30
J gene: TRBJ2-7
D gene: TRBD1
clone size: -
CDR3 length: 13
CDR3 DNA: TGTGCCTGGAGTGTAGGGACAGGGAGCGAGCAGTACTTC
CDR3 protein: CAWSVGTGSEQYF

V gene: TRBV7-7
J gene: TRBJ2-5
D gene: TRBD1
clone size: -
CDR3 length: 15
CDR3 DNA: TGTGCTAGCAGCCCGTACCCCAGGGGGAAGGAGACCCAGTACTTC
CDR3 protein: CASSPYPRGKETQYF

V gene: TRBV7-8
J gene: TRBJ1-3
D gene: -
clone size: once
CDR3 length: 15
CDR3 DNA: TGTGCCAGCAGCTTAGGGAGAGGTCCTGGAAACACCATATATTTT
CDR3 protein: CASSLGRGPGNTIYF

V gene: TRBV6-1
J gene: TRBJ2-3
D gene: -
clone size: -
CDR3 length: 12
CDR3 DNA: TGTGCCAGCAGTGAGAGACAAGATACGCAGTATTTT
CDR3 protein: CASSERQDTQYF

V gene: TRBV30
J gene: TRBJ1-3
D gene: -
clone size: few
CDR3 length: 14
CDR3 DNA: TGTGCCTGGAGACTGACAGCGGGTGGAAACACCATATATTTT
CDR3 protein: CAWRLTAGGNTIYF

V gene: TRBV11-3
J gene: TRBJ1-5
D gene: -
clone size: -
CDR3 length: 14
CDR3 DNA: TGTGCCAGCAGCTTTATGCAGTACAATCAGCCCCAGCATTTT
CDR3 protein: CASSFMQYNQPQHF

V gene: TRBV5-8
J gene: TRBJ2-7
D gene: TRBD2
clone size: -
CDR3 length: 15
CDR3 DNA: TGTGCCAGCAGCTTGACACTTAGCGGGAGCTACGAGCAGTACTTC
CDR3 protein: CASSLTLSGSYEQYF

V gene: TRBV7-2
J gene: TRBJ1-2
D gene: -
clone size: few
CDR3 length: 14
CDR3 DNA: TGTGCCAGCAGCTTAGCCAGGGCTAACTATGGCTACACCTTC
CDR3 protein: CASSLARANYGYTF

V gene: TRBV7-9
J gene: TRBJ1-4
D gene: -
clone size: -
CDR3 length: 12
CDR3 DNA: TGTGCCAGCAGCTTAGTGGAGGGAGAACTGTTTTTT
CDR3 protein: CASSLVEGELFF

V gene: TRBV29-1
J gene: TRBJ1-2
D gene: -
clone size: -
CDR3 length: 13
CDR3 DNA: TGCAGCGTCCGGACCGAGGGTAGCTATGGCTACACCTTC
CDR3 protein: CSVRTEGSYGYTF

V gene: TRBV5-5
J gene: TRBJ2-2
D gene: TRBD1
clone size: -
CDR3 length: 16
CDR3 DNA: TGTGCCAGCAGCCCAACGACAGGGCCGAACACCGGGGAGCTGTTTTTT
CDR3 protein: CASSPTTGPNTGELFF

V gene: TRBV20-1
J gene: TRBJ2-2
D gene: TRBD2
clone size: -
CDR3 length: 16
CDR3 DNA: TGCAGTGCTAGTGTGTCTAGCGGGGCGAACACCGGGGAGCTGTTTTTT
CDR3 protein: CSASVSSGANTGELFF

V gene: TRBV27
J gene: TRBJ2-7
D gene: -
clone size: once
CDR3 length: 15
CDR3 DNA: TGTGCCAGCAGTTTATCGGAAGACAACTCCTACGAGCAGTACTTC
CDR3 protein: CASSLSEDNSYEQYF

V gene: TRBV5-1
J gene: TRBJ1-1
D gene: -
clone size: -
CDR3 length: 14
CDR3 DNA: TGCGCCAGCAGCTGGACAAGAGAGAACACTGAAGCTTTCTTT
CDR3 protein: CASSWTRENTEAFF

V gene: TRBV28
J gene: TRBJ1-2
D gene: -
clone size: -
CDR3 length: 14
CDR3 DNA: TGTGCCAGCAACCTGGGGTCAGGGCCCTATGGCTACACCTTC
CDR3 protein: CASNLGSGPYGYTF

V gene: TRBV2
J gene: TRBJ2-7
D gene: -
clone size: once
CDR3 length: 12
CDR3 DNA: TGTGCCAGCACGAGGGGGGGCTACGAGCAGTACTTC
CDR3 protein: CASTRGGYEQYF

V gene: TRBV6-5
J gene: TRBJ1-1
D gene: TRBD1
clone size: -
CDR3 length: 16
CDR3 DNA: TGTGCCAGCAGTTACTCGGGACAGCTTGTGAACACTGAAGCTTTCTTT
CDR3 protein: CASSYSGQLVNTEAFF

V gene: TRBV2
J gene: TRBJ2-1
D gene: TRBD2
clone size: -
CDR3 length: 15
CDR3 DNA: TGTGCCAGCAGTGAATACAGCGGGGGGAACAATGAGCAGTTCTTC
CDR3 protein: CASSEYSGGNNEQFF

V gene: TRBV4-1
J gene: TRBJ1-5
D gene: -
clone size: -
CDR3 length: 15
CDR3 DNA: TGCGCCAGTTCTGGAGTCGGCGATCAGAGGCAGCCCCAGCATTTT
CDR3 protein: CASSGVGDQRQPQHF

V gene: TRBV7-3
J gene: TRBJ2-1
D gene: TRBD2
clone size: once
CDR3 length: 16
CDR3 DNA: TGTGCCAGCAGCTTAAACGGGGGGGACTCCTACAATGAGCAGTTCTTC
CDR3 protein: CASSLNGGDSYNEQFF

V gene: TRBV2
J gene: TRBJ2-2
D gene: TRBD2
clone size: -
CDR3 length: 16
CDR3 DNA: TGTGCCAGCAGTGAGTACCGGGAGGCAGGTACCGGGGAGCTGTTTTTT
CDR3 protein: CASSEYREAGTGELFF

V gene: TRBV28
J gene: TRBJ2-1
D gene: -
clone size: once
CDR3 length: 17
CDR3 DNA: TGTGCCAGCAGCGGACAAGGGACACCGAGCTCCTACAATGAGCAGTTCTTC
CDR3 protein: CASSGQGTPSSYNEQFF

V gene: TRBV5-1
J gene: TRBJ1-2
D gene: TRBD1
clone size: -
CDR3 length: 14
CDR3 DNA: TGCGCCAGCAGCTCCTCCGGGACAGGGGACGGCTACACCTTC
CDR3 protein: CASSSSGTGDGYTF

V gene: TRBV10-2
J gene: TRBJ2-7
D gene: TRBD1
clone size: -
CDR3 length: 15
CDR3 DNA: TGCGCCAGCAGTGTTGGGACAGGGATATCCTACGAGCAGTACTTC
CDR3 protein: CASSVGTGISYEQYF

V gene: TRBV12-3/TRBV12-4
J gene: TRBJ2-5
D gene: -
clone size: -
CDR3 length: 13
CDR3 DNA: TGTGCCAGCAGTTCCCGGGGAGAGGGGACCCAGTACTTC
CDR3 protein: CASSSRGEGTQYF

V gene: TRBV9
J gene: TRBJ2-1
D gene: -
clone size: -
CDR3 length: 14
CDR3 DNA: TGTGCCAGCAGCGTACAACTCTCCTACAATGAGCAGTTCTTC
CDR3 protein: CASSVQLSYNEQFF

V gene: TRBV7-3
J gene: TRBJ2-2
D gene: -
clone size: few
CDR3 length: 14
CDR3 DNA: TGTGCCAGCAGCTTAAATAGTAACACCGGGGAGCTGTTTTTT
CDR3 protein: CASSLNSNTGELFF

V gene: TRBV4-1
J gene: TRBJ1-1
D gene: TRBD1
clone size: -
CDR3 length: 16
CDR3 DNA: TGCGCCAGCAGCTTGCACCCCGGGACAGACACACCTGAAGCTTTCTTT
CDR3 protein: CASSLHPGTDTPEAFF

V gene: TRBV3-1/TRBV3-2
J gene: TRBJ2-7
D gene: -
clone size: -
CDR3 length: 14
CDR3 DNA: TGTGCCAGCAGCACAAACCCCCGGGCCTACGAGCAGTACTTC
CDR3 protein: CASSTNPRAYEQYF

V gene: TRBV5-1
J gene: TRBJ1-2
D gene: -
clone size: -
CDR3 length: 13
CDR3 DNA: TGCGCCAGCAGCTTGGACACGTCCAGTGGCTACACCTTC
CDR3 protein: CASSLDTSSGYTF

V gene: TRBV27
J gene: TRBJ1-6
D gene: -
clone size: -
CDR3 length: 18
CDR3 DNA: TGTGCCAGCAGTTCGGGACTCGAACGGAGCTCCTATAATTCACCCCTCCACTTT
CDR3 protein: CASSSGLERSSYNSPLHF

V gene: TRBV18
J gene: TRBJ1-3
D gene: -
clone size: -
CDR3 length: 15
CDR3 DNA: TGTGCCAGCTCACCCTCAACAGGGACTGGAAACACCATATATTTT
CDR3 protein: CASSPSTGTGNTIYF

V gene: TRBV5-8
J gene: TRBJ1-2
D gene: -
clone size: -
CDR3 length: 15
CDR3 DNA: TGTGCCAGCAGCCCTCTCTCCCTCGCGAACTATGGCTACACCTTC
CDR3 protein: CASSPLSLANYGYTF

V gene: TRBV28
J gene: TRBJ2-1
D gene: TRBD2
clone size: -
CDR3 length: 14
CDR3 DNA: TGTGCCAGCACCCTGGGGGGGTTCTACAATGAGCAGTTCTTC
CDR3 protein: CASTLGGFYNEQFF

V gene: TRBV18
J gene: TRBJ2-5
D gene: -
clone size: -
CDR3 length: 15
CDR3 DNA: TGTGCCAGCTCACCTTCGCCGAGAGGTCTAGAGACCCAGTACTTC
CDR3 protein: CASSPSPRGLETQYF

V gene: TRBV5-1
J gene: TRBJ2-7
D gene: TRBD2
clone size: -
CDR3 length: 16
CDR3 DNA: TGCGCCAGCAGCTTGGTTCCGACTAGCGGGAGGCGCGAGCAGTACTTC
CDR3 protein: CASSLVPTSGRREQYF

V gene: TRBV15
J gene: TRBJ2-3
D gene: TRBD2
clone size: once
CDR3 length: 16
CDR3 DNA: TGTGCCACCAGCAGCCCGGGACTAGCGGGAGACGATACGCAGTATTTT
CDR3 protein: CATSSPGLAGDDTQYF

V gene: TRBV5-1
J gene: TRBJ2-1
D gene: TRBD2
clone size: once
CDR3 length: 15
CDR3 DNA: TGCGCCAGCAGCTTGGGACTAGCGGGAGGGGGTGAGCAGTTCTTC
CDR3 protein: CASSLGLAGGGEQFF

V gene: TRBV6-5
J gene: TRBJ1-4
D gene: TRBD1
clone size: -
CDR3 length: 16
CDR3 DNA: TGTGCCAGCAGTTCGGACAGGGGGCAAGGGAATGAAAAACTGTTTTTT
CDR3 protein: CASSSDRGQGNEKLFF

V gene: TRBV5-1
J gene: TRBJ1-2
D gene: -
clone size: -
CDR3 length: 13
CDR3 DNA: TGCGCCAGCAGCTCGGACAGAGCTTATGGCTACACCTTC
CDR3 protein: CASSSDRAYGYTF

V gene: TRBV4-2
J gene: TRBJ2-7
D gene: -
clone size: -
CDR3 length: 16
CDR3 DNA: TGTGCCAGCAGCCAAGTGGGGCTAGCGAATTCCTACGAGCAGTACTTC
CDR3 protein: CASSQVGLANSYEQYF

V gene: TRBV28
J gene: TRBJ2-2
D gene: -
clone size: few
CDR3 length: 12
CDR3 DNA: TGTGCCAGCAGCCACAGCCCCGGGGAGCTGTTTTTT
CDR3 protein: CASSHSPGELFF

V gene: TRBV19
J gene: TRBJ1-1
D gene: -
clone size: -
CDR3 length: 14
CDR3 DNA: TGTGCCAGTAGTAGGACGATACAGGGTCCAGAAGCTTTCTTT
CDR3 protein: CASSRTIQGPEAFF

V gene: TRBV7-9
J gene: TRBJ2-7
D gene: TRBD1
clone size: -
CDR3 length: 17
CDR3 DNA: TGTGCCAGCAGCTTCCCAGGAAGAGGGACAGGGATATACGAGCAGTACTTC
CDR3 protein: CASSFPGRGTGIYEQYF

V gene: TRBV4-2
J gene: TRBJ1-2
D gene: TRBD1
clone size: -
CDR3 length: 14
CDR3 DNA: TGTGCCAGCAGCCAAGATCGGGACAGACAAGGCTACACCTTC
CDR3 protein: CASSQDRDRQGYTF

V gene: TRBV7-6
J gene: TRBJ2-6
D gene: TRBD1
clone size: -
CDR3 length: 16
CDR3 DNA: TGTGCCAGCAGCCCGGGACAGGGGAGTGGGGCCAACGTCCTGACTTTC
CDR3 protein: CASSPGQGSGANVLTF

V gene: TRBV7-2
J gene: TRBJ2-5
D gene: -
clone size: -
CDR3 length: 14
CDR3 DNA: TGTGCCAGCAGCTTACAGGGGGGCGGGGAGACCCAGTACTTC
CDR3 protein: CASSLQGGGETQYF

V gene: TRBV11-2
J gene: TRBJ2-7
D gene: -
clone size: -
CDR3 length: 14
CDR3 DNA: TGTGCCAGCAGCCCCAACAGGGCCGCCTACGAGCAGTACTTC
CDR3 protein: CASSPNRAAYEQYF

V gene: TRBV19
J gene: TRBJ2-7
D gene: TRBD2
clone size: -
CDR3 length: 15
CDR3 DNA: TGTGCCAGTAGTATAGTACTAGCGGGAGGGGTCGAGCAGTACTTC
CDR3 protein: CASSIVLAGGVEQYF

V gene: TRBV3-1/TRBV3-2
J gene: TRBJ1-5
D gene: -
clone size: -
CDR3 length: 14
CDR3 DNA: TGTGCCAGCAGCCAGAACCCGGGAAACCAGCCCCAGCATTTT
CDR3 protein: CASSQNPGNQPQHF